These 10 T cell receptor beta chains came from one sample sequenced in a study of blood T cells in healthy people across ages (dated by TCRdb to the mid-2010s). Libraries came from 5' RACE. Sequencer: Illumina HiSeq 2500. A second PCR of roughly 6 to 12 cycles was run with a J-beta primer mix and a sample-barcoded 5' primer. TCRdb reprocessing: public reads trimmed at Q25 with fastp, clones called with MiXCR, in-frame beta chains kept. Each CDR3 protein appears once, grouped with its most common genes and DNA. This sample lists about 540,000 distinct CDR3 sequences; 24% were detected once. The leading ten clones occupy approximately 10% of the sample. This sample also appeared in a second study, on T cells of mothers and their children.

The sequenced sample consisted of blood. Source of these receptors: a boy aged 10-17 years in good health.

The J gene is TRBJ1-4, the V gene TRBV6-4; D is perhaps TRBD1 (6 bases). This CDR3 region has 17 residues. The V gene's germline CDR1 is MRHNA and CDR2 SNTAGT. V dropped 2 bases and J dropped 7 bases, with 20 bases sitting between them. The CDR3 here is CASSDHFHREISEKLFF. CDR3 nucleotides: TGTGCCAGCAGTGACCATTTTCACAGGGAGATTAGTGAAAAACTGTTTTTT.

About this clonotype: A much larger clone lies one base from this, so it may be a read error. CDR3 in DNA: TGTGCCAGCAGCGTAGAGGGTTCATCCCACGAGCAGTACTTC. Its translation: CASSVEGSSHEQYF. The gene calls are TRBV9 and TRBJ2-7; D is uncertain. In germline, CDR1 is SGDLS, CDR2 YYNGEE. The CDR3 has 14 amino acids. V lost 0 bases, J lost 5 bases, and 12 bases lay in between.

This chain links TRBV7-2 with TRBJ1-2; tentative D call: TRBD1 (5 bases). Trimming took 2 bases from V and 2 from J, leaving 9 bases between them. Germline V gene data show CDR1 as SGHTA and CDR2 as FQGNSA. The length of the CDR3 is 14 residues. The CDR3 DNA sequence: TGTGCCAGCAGCTTAAACCCAGGGAACTATGGCTACACCTTC. Protein sequence: CASSLNPGNYGYTF.

The table lists this clonotype with a few counts. The chain combines TRBV29-1 with TRBJ1-2; D unclear. This CDR3 region has 12 residues. Germline V gene sequence: CDR1 SQVTM, CDR2 ANQGSEA. CDR3 nucleotides: TGCAGTATAGTCGAAGGAATGGGGAGCTACACCTTC. Its protein product is CSIVEGMGSYTF.

CDR3 DNA sequence: TGCGCCAGCAGCTACCACAGGGGCCAGAACACTGAAGCTTTCTTT. Translating gives CASSYHRGQNTEAFF. This chain uses TRBV4-1 with TRBJ1-1; 7 nucleotides agree with TRBD1. The V and J ends lost 5 bases and 1 base, in that order; junction bases with no gene match: 7. This CDR3 has 15 amino acids. Germline lookup yields CDR1 MGHRA and CDR2 YSYEKL.

In this sample, this clonotype turned up a few times. This chain joins TRBV7-2 and TRBJ1-2; no clear D. CDR1 is SGHTA, CDR2 FQGNSA, per germline. The CDR3 covers 13 residues. Trimming removed 1 base at V and 4 bases at J, with 7 bases between. CDR3 coding DNA: TGTGCCAGCAGCTTAGTCGTGGGCTATGGCTACACCTTC. It specifies CASSLVVGYGYTF.

The chain links TRBV6-7 to TRBJ2-5; TRBD2 might be the D (5 bases). TRBV6-7 belongs to the ORF category, with a function that is uncertain. This CDR3 has 16 amino acids. V lost 9 bases to trimming and J lost 2 bases, with 22 bases between them. The CDR3 loop reads CARGKSDGAEQETQYF. The DNA for the CDR3 is TGTGCCAGAGGGAAGAGTGATGGAGCGGAGCAAGAGACCCAGTACTTC.

The rearrangement links TRBV12-3 or TRBV12-4 to TRBJ2-7; 7 nucleotides line up with TRBD2. The CDR3 consists of 17 residues. The V and J ends lost 6 bases and 4 bases, in that order; junction bases with no gene match: 18. The CDR3 DNA sequence: TGTGCCAGCAGCAAGACAAGTCTAGCGGTTGGACGGTACGAGCAGTACTTC. Its translation is CASSKTSLAVGRYEQYF.

V is TRBV20-1 and J is TRBJ2-7; 7 bases align to TRBD2. The CDR3 is made up of 15 amino acids. V lost 4 bases and J lost 6; bases outside the gene matches: 15. Germline lookup yields CDR1 DFQATT and CDR2 SNEGSKA (reference sequence). CDR3 residues: CSAKGRAILSFEQYF. The CDR3 coding sequence is TGCAGTGCTAAGGGGAGGGCCATCCTTTCGTTCGAGCAGTACTTC.

The chain employs TRBV18 and TRBJ2-1, with D possibly matching TRBD1 (5 bases). This CDR3 region has 15 residues. Trimming stripped 6 bases from V and 0 bases from J, with 12 bases between. Germline assignment: CDR1 KGHSH and CDR2 LQKENI. The CDR3: CASSQTESSYNEQFF. The CDR3 DNA sequence: TGTGCCAGCTCTCAGACAGAGAGCTCCTACAATGAGCAGTTCTTC.